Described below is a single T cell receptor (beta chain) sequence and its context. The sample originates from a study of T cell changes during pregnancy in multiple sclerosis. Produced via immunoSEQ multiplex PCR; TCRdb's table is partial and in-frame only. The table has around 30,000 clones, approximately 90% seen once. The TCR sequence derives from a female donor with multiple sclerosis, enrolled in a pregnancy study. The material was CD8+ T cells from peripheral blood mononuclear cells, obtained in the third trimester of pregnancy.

The CDR3 is CASSKGGNTEAFF. The CDR3 DNA reads as TGTGCCAGCAGCAAAGGGGGGAACACTGAAGCTTTCTTT. The gene calls are TRBV9 and TRBJ1-1; D perhaps matches TRBD1 (6 bases). The length of the CDR3 is 13 residues. Between the trimmed V and J ends, which lost 4 bases and 1 base, there was a span of 8 bases. In germline, CDR1 is SGDLS, CDR2 YYNGEE.